This is a list of T cell receptor beta chains from one sample in a study of CD8+ T cells in alopecia areata. Produced via immunoSEQ multiplex PCR; TCRdb's table is partial and in-frame only. The table lists 180,000 or so clones, more than 45% of them singletons. The sequences come from CD4+ T cells sorted from blood, collected at week 24, from a patient treated with tofacitinib. Source of these receptors: a human donor with alopecia areata. Each CDR3 is given with its conserved first and last residue. D genes are given only for firm matches. Only some rows state a clone size, as once, few, many or a class for expanded clones.

TRBD2	once	TRBV7-2	TRBJ2-4	TGTGCCAGCAGCTTAGCGTTGACTAGCGGACAAAACATTCAGTACTTC	CASSLALTSGQNIQYF
NA	once	TRBV4-1	TRBJ2-6	TGCGCCAGCAGCCCGACAGGAACCATCTCTGGGGCCAACGTCCTGACTTTC	CASSPTGTISGANVLTF
NA	NA	TRBV30	TRBJ2-5	TGTGCCTTAACAGGGTATGGGGAGACCCAGTACTTC	CALTGYGETQYF
NA	NA	TRBV29-1	TRBJ2-7	TGCAGCGTTGACGGCGGTACCGACGAGCAGTACTTC	CSVDGGTDEQYF
NA	NA	TRBV7-9	TRBJ2-1	TGTGCCAGCAGCCCTGGGGGGAATGAGCAGTTCTTC	CASSPGGNEQFF
NA	few	TRBV7-2	TRBJ2-4	TGTGCCAGCAGCATGCAACAGGGAGGCCTCCAAAACATTCAGTACTTC	CASSMQQGGLQNIQYF
NA	once	TRBV5-1	TRBJ1-6	TGCGCCAGCAGCTTGGCCCGGCAGACGGGAAATTCACCCCTCCACTTT	CASSLARQTGNSPLHF
NA	NA	TRBV23-1	TRBJ2-1	TGCGCCAGCTGTCCCCCAAGGGTCCCCCTCCGGAATGAGCAGTTCTTC	CASCPPRVPLRNEQFF
NA	few	TRBV2	TRBJ2-4	TGTGCCAGCAGACAGACGTTAGCCAAAAACATTCAGTACTTC	CASRQTLAKNIQYF
NA	NA	TRBV6-5	TRBJ2-3	TGTGCCAGCATGGCCCCTAGCACAGATACGCAGTATTTT	CASMAPSTDTQYF
NA	NA	TRBV30	TRBJ1-5	TGTGCCTGGACGGATGGGGTAGGCCAGCCCCAGCATTTT	CAWTDGVGQPQHF
TRBD1	NA	TRBV7-2	TRBJ1-1	TGTGCCAGCAGCTTAGTGAAAGGGGGCGAAGCTTTCTTT	CASSLVKGGEAFF
TRBD2	few	TRBV7-2	TRBJ2-7	TGTGCCAGCAGCACGACTAGCGGGGGGGCCGAGCAGTACTTC	CASSTTSGGAEQYF
TRBD2	few	TRBV7-8	TRBJ2-3	TGTGCCAGCAGCTTACTGCTTGCGGGAGAGCTGACAGATACGCAGTATTTT	CASSLLLAGELTDTQYF
NA	NA	TRBV6-1	TRBJ2-7	TGTGCCAGCAGTGAGGCTACCCCGCCCGAGCAGTACTTC	CASSEATPPEQYF
NA	NA	TRBV7-9	TRBJ2-5	TGTGCCAGCAGCTTAGGCGGCATCCAAGAGACCCAGTACTTC	CASSLGGIQETQYF
TRBD2	few	TRBV6-5	TRBJ2-3	TGTGCCAGCAGTTACTACCAAGCGGGAGTGGTGGATACGCAGTATTTT	CASSYYQAGVVDTQYF
TRBD2	few	TRBV15	TRBJ2-3	TGTGCCACCAGCAGGGACCTAGCGGGGGGCGTGGATACGCAGTATTTT	CATSRDLAGGVDTQYF
TRBD1	NA	TRBV5-4	TRBJ2-7	TGTGCCAGCAGCTCGGGACAGACCGTCGCCTACGAGCAGTACTTC	CASSSGQTVAYEQYF
NA	NA	TRBV18	TRBJ1-5	TGTGCCAGCTCCATACAGGGAGTTGATCAGCCCCAGCATTTT	CASSIQGVDQPQHF
TRBD2	few	TRBV5-6	TRBJ2-3	TGTGCCAGCAGCTTGGGGACTAGCGGGTTAGATACGCAGTATTTT	CASSLGTSGLDTQYF
TRBD1	few	TRBV27	TRBJ1-1	TGTGCCAGCAGTTCATCCGGACAGGGCAAAAAAGCTTTCTTT	CASSSSGQGKKAFF
NA	NA	TRBV6-5	TRBJ1-3	TGTGCCAGCGGGACGGGACGGAACTCTGGAAACACCATATATTTT	CASGTGRNSGNTIYF
NA	NA	TRBV25-1	TRBJ2-5	TGTGCCAGCAGTGACCCAAGGGACTTACAAGAGACCCAGTACTTC	CASSDPRDLQETQYF
TRBD1	NA	TRBV7-8	TRBJ1-4	TGTGCCAGCAGCGAGGGACAGGGGTACGAAAAACTGTTTTTT	CASSEGQGYEKLFF
NA	NA	TRBV5-1	TRBJ2-3	TGCGCCAGCAGCAGGACTCTCGCAGATACGCAGTATTTT	CASSRTLADTQYF
NA	NA	TRBV6-6	TRBJ1-6	TGTGCCAGCAGTTACAGGGATAGCAATTCACCCCTCCACTTT	CASSYRDSNSPLHF
TRBD1	NA	TRBV30	TRBJ2-7	TGTGCCGGACGGACAGGGTATGAGCAGTACTTC	CAGRTGYEQYF
NA	few	TRBV20-1	TRBJ1-1	TGCAGTGCTAGTGGTGGAACTGAAGCTTTCTTT	CSASGGTEAFF
NA	NA	TRBV5-4	TRBJ2-5	TGTGCCAGCAGCGCCCGGGACAAGGAGACCCAGTACTTC	CASSARDKETQYF
TRBD1	NA	TRBV5-6	TRBJ2-7	TGTGCCACGGCGTGGGACAGGGCTTCGGGCGAGCAGTACTTC	CATAWDRASGEQYF
NA	few	TRBV6-6	TRBJ2-7	TGTGCCAGCAGTTACATCTACGAGCAGTACTTC	CASSYIYEQYF
TRBD1	NA	TRBV29-1	TRBJ2-4	TGCAGCGTTGCAACAGGGACAGGGGTTCTAAACATTCAGTACTTC	CSVATGTGVLNIQYF
NA	few	TRBV29-1	TRBJ1-5	TGCAGCGTTGAACGTCCGCATGTGCGGCCCCAGCATTTT	CSVERPHVRPQHF
NA	NA	TRBV9	TRBJ2-5	TGTGCCAGCAGCGTAACCCAGGGGGGAGAGACCCAGTACTTC	CASSVTQGGETQYF
TRBD1	NA	TRBV6-5	TRBJ2-3	TGTGCCAGCAGTGTCGGACAGGGACGTGCAGATACGCAGTATTTT	CASSVGQGRADTQYF
NA	NA	TRBV21-1	TRBJ1-2	TGTGCCAGCAGCAAAGAGGCGAGAGGCTACACCTTC	CASSKEARGYTF
TRBD1	NA	TRBV7-9	TRBJ2-1	TGTGCCAGCAGCCCTGGTCGGGGACAGGGGACGGAGAGGCAGTTCTTC	CASSPGRGQGTERQFF
NA	NA	TRBV7-2	TRBJ1-1	TGTGCCAGCAGCTTAGCGGGCAGGAACACTGAAGCTTTCTTT	CASSLAGRNTEAFF
NA	few	TRBV10-3	TRBJ1-6	TGTGCCATCAGTGTATCAGGTGCGACGCCACCCCTCCACTTT	CAISVSGATPPLHF
NA	few	TRBV18	TRBJ2-5	TGTGCCAGCTCACTTCCCCAAGAGACCCAGTACTTC	CASSLPQETQYF
TRBD1	NA	TRBV4-2	TRBJ1-2	TGTGCCAGCAGCCAAGATCTCAGGGGGCCCTATGGCTACACCTTC	CASSQDLRGPYGYTF
TRBD2	few	TRBV6-5	TRBJ2-7	TGTGCCAGCAGTTACCGTCGGGGAGGGGCCTACGAGCAGTACTTC	CASSYRRGGAYEQYF
TRBD1	NA	TRBV29-1	TRBJ2-7	TGCGGCCGGACAGGATCCTACGAGCAGTACTTC	CGRTGSYEQYF
NA	NA	TRBV2	TRBJ2-3	TGTGCCAGCAGTCGGGGGAAGGGGGCCGCAGATACGCAGTATTTT	CASSRGKGAADTQYF
NA	few	TRBV29-1	TRBJ1-2	TGCAGCACCCTTCGGGGGGATGGCTACACCTTC	CSTLRGDGYTF
TRBD2	NA	TRBV5-8	TRBJ2-1	TGTGCCAGCAGCCTGGGGGCTAGCGGGTACAATGAGCAGTTCTTC	CASSLGASGYNEQFF
NA	few	TRBV19	TRBJ2-5	TGTGCCAGTAGTGGGGAGACCCAGTACTTC	CASSGETQYF
NA	NA	TRBV11-3	TRBJ1-3	TGTGCCAGCAGCTCGGGGCTTTCTGGAAACACCATATATTTT	CASSSGLSGNTIYF
NA	NA	TRBV30	TRBJ1-2	TGTGCCTGGAGTGTCGGCAACAACTATGGCTACACCTTC	CAWSVGNNYGYTF